The present T cell receptor (beta chain) was sequenced within a study of a mutant IDH1 vaccine in newly diagnosed glioma. Across the whole study: Before enrollment, the patients had been treated with radiotherapy alone, temozolomide alone, or both together. Most of them had received both.

The V gene end was trimmed by 3 bases and the J gene end by 4 bases; junction bases not matched to a gene: 11. CDR1 SGHNT and CDR2 YYREEE come from the germline V gene (reference sequence). The CDR3 covers 16 residues. The time point denotes: baseline, week 1 (first vaccination visit). Described treatment: pre-vaccination baseline after standard-of-care therapy. Only in-frame clones appear in the TCRdb table, and some are missing; sequencing was by immunoSEQ multiplex PCR. The table has tens of thousands of clones, roughly 90% seen once. General study results and limits: Pseudoprogression appeared unlinked to shifts in leading peripheral T cell clonotypes.

As to this clone: Its antigen is as yet unknown.

Sequencing used PBMCs, obtained from a glioma patient treated with radiotherapy, temozolomide or both. The chain has TRBV5-4 and TRBJ1-1, with TRBD1 identical over 8 bases. The receptor's source is a man between 18 and 29 years old with glioma. The CDR3 reads CASSSMQGAAATEAFF. Here the CDR3 DNA reads TGTGCCAGCAGCTCTATGCAGGGGGCCGCGGCCACTGAAGCTTTCTTT.